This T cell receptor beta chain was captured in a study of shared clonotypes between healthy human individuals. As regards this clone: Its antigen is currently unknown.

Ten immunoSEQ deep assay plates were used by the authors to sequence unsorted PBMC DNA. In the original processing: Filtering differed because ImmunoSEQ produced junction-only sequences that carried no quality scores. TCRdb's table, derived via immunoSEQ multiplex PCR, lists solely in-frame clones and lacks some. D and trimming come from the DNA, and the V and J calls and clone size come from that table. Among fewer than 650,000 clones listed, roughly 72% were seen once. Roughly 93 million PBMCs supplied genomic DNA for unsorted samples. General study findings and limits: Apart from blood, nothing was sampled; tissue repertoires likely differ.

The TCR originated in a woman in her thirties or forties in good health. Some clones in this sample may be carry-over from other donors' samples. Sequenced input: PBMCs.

CDR3 sequence (DNA): TGCAGCGCCGCCTTGGGGAGGGGTACGAACACCGGGGAGCTGTTTTTT. Amino acids: CSAALGRGTNTGELFF. The chain employs TRBV29-1 and TRBJ2-2; 7 bases align to TRBD2. The junction had 11 bases not matched to a gene; V was cut back by 7 bases and J by 0 bases. The CDR3 extends over 16 amino acids. Germline V gene sequence: CDR1 SQVTM, CDR2 ANQGSEA.